Shown below are 27 T cell receptor beta chains from a single sample sequenced in a study of T cell changes during pregnancy in multiple sclerosis. Profiled with immunoSEQ multiplex PCR; TCRdb holds only in-frame clones, not every one. The data show roughly 85,000 clones, just over 90% seen once. The source material was peripheral blood, sampled in the first trimester of pregnancy. These receptor sequences come from a female donor with multiple sclerosis, enrolled in a pregnancy study.

The chain recombines TRBV2 with TRBJ1-4; D is unresolved. The CDR3 extends over 12 amino acids. Per germline, CDR1 SNHLY and CDR2 FYNNEI. V was trimmed by 8 bases and J by 7 bases, leaving 11 bases between them. CDR3 protein: CASRFRIEKLFF. The CDR3 region has the DNA TGTGCCAGCCGTTTCAGAATTGAAAAACTGTTTTTT.

The chain carries TRBV7-3 and TRBJ2-7; the match to TRBD1 covers 7 bases. Germline loops: CDR1 SGHTA, CDR2 FQGTGA. The J segment lost 6 bases and the V segment lost 2 bases, leaving 13 bases of the junction unmatched. There are 16 residues in the CDR3. The CDR3 DNA reads TGTGCCAGCAGCTTATCGGTTCAGGGGGTCGAATCCGAGCAGTACTTC. Its protein product is CASSLSVQGVESEQYF.

The chain recombines TRBV9 with TRBJ2-5, with a weak D call TRBD2 (5 bases). The V gene lost 0 bases and the J gene lost 6 bases, with 18 bases spanning the gap. The germline V gene encodes CDR1 SGDLS and CDR2 YYNGEE. The CDR3 covers 16 residues. CDR3 DNA sequence: TGTGCCAGCAGCGTAGAAAGCGGCTCACGTGGCCAGACCCAGTACTTC. Translating it yields CASSVESGSRGQTQYF.

V usage is TRBV27 and J usage is TRBJ1-2; no definite D call. V was pared by 10 bases and J by 3 bases, with 15 bases between. CDR1 is MNHEY and CDR2 is SMNVEV in the germline V gene (reference sequence). This CDR3 comprises 13 residues. CDR3 in DNA: TGTGCCACCAGGCGGGAGCTAGACTATGGCTACACCTTC. It codes for CATRRELDYGYTF.

The V call is TRBV28, the J call TRBJ2-1; 11 positions match TRBD2. V lost 6 bases to trimming and J lost 8 bases; unmatched junction nucleotides: 6. The CDR3 is made up of 14 amino acids. Per germline, CDR1 MDHEN and CDR2 SYDVKM. CDR3: CASSATSGIDEQFF. The CDR3 nucleotides are TGTGCCAGCAGCGCGACTAGCGGGATCGATGAGCAGTTCTTC. The whole variable domain, filled in from reference TRBV28 and TRBJ2-1, reads DVKVTQSSRYLVKRTGEKVFLECVQDMDHENMFWYRQDPGLGLRLIYFSYDVKMKEKGDIPEGYSVSREKKERFSLILESASTNQTSMYLCASSATSGIDEQFFGPGTRLTVL.

The chain has TRBV30 and TRBJ2-5, with 10 bases aligning to TRBD1. This CDR3 has 14 amino acids. With 5 bases clipped from V and 5 bases from J, the junction kept 8 bases outside the gene matches. CDR1 and CDR2 (germline): GTSNPN, SVGIG (reference sequence). This CDR3 reads CAWEDRGRGETQYF. The CDR3 DNA reads TGTGCCTGGGAGGACAGGGGGAGAGGGGAGACCCAGTACTTC.

The gene calls are TRBV4-1 and TRBJ2-2; no definite D call. Germline loops: CDR1 MGHRA, CDR2 YSYEKL. V lost 0 bases and J 0 bases, leaving 14 bases between the germline ends. CDR3 length: 18 amino acids. Here the CDR3 DNA reads TGCGCCAGCAGCCAAGAATTAAGTGGTACTTCGAACACCGGGGAGCTGTTTTTT. Protein: CASSQELSGTSNTGELFF.

CDR3 residues: CASSYGLLAGGSYEQYF. The CDR3 bases are TGTGCCAGCAGCTATGGCTTACTAGCGGGAGGCTCCTACGAGCAGTACTTC. The V and J genes are TRBV2 and TRBJ2-7; 12 bases align to TRBD2. This CDR3 has 17 amino acids. With V trimmed by 6 bases and J by 0 bases, 9 bases remained unmatched. From germline, CDR1 is SNHLY and CDR2 FYNNEI.

V and J are TRBV28 and TRBJ2-7; 11 positions match TRBD1. V lost 6 bases and J lost 2; bases outside the gene matches: 3. CDR1 is MDHEN, CDR2 SYDVKM, per germline. The CDR3 consists of 14 residues. Here the CDR3 reads CASRLGQGAYEQYF. The CDR3 DNA reads as TGTGCCAGCAGATTGGGACAGGGGGCCTACGAGCAGTACTTC.

The chain carries TRBV6-5 and TRBJ2-1, with D possibly being TRBD2 (6 bases). V lost 5 bases and J 0 bases, leaving 11 bases between the germline ends. From germline, CDR1 is MNHEY and CDR2 SVGAGI. This CDR3 is built from 15 residues. CDR3 protein: CASSGTSTSYNEQFF. Here the CDR3 DNA reads TGTGCCAGCAGTGGGACTTCCACCTCCTACAATGAGCAGTTCTTC.

The chain employs TRBV9 and TRBJ2-7, with TRBD2 identical over 7 bases. The CDR3 is 15 residues long. Germline CDR1 SGDLS, CDR2 YYNGEE. The V gene end was trimmed by 4 bases and the J gene end by 3 bases; junction bases not matched to a gene: 10. As DNA, the CDR3 is TGTGCCAGCAGCCTTGGGATGAGCGGGAACTACGAGCAGTACTTC. Protein sequence: CASSLGMSGNYEQYF.

The chain employs TRBV5-1 and TRBJ2-2; D is possibly TRBD1 (6 bases). From germline, CDR1 is SGHRS and CDR2 YFSETQ. With 0 bases removed from V and 0 bases from J, the gap between germline ends came to 9 bases. This CDR3 is 16 amino acids long. CDR3 region: CASSLVTGTNTGELFF. DNA for the CDR3: TGCGCCAGCAGCTTGGTAACAGGGACGAACACCGGGGAGCTGTTTTTT. Together with reference TRBV5-1 and TRBJ2-2, the CDR3 gives the full variable domain: KAGVTQTPRYLIKTRGQQVTLSCSPISGHRSVSWYQQTPGQGLQFLFEYFSETQRNKGNFPGRFSGRQFSNSRSEMNVSTLELGDSALYLCASSLVTGTNTGELFFGEGSRLTVL.

This clone has a handful of counts. A junction boundary mismatches the germline segment, possibly from a read error. The chain combines TRBV7-9 with TRBJ1-1; 7 bases agree with TRBD1. The CDR3 runs 13 residues. Germline-derived CDR1 and CDR2 are SEHNR and FQNEAQ (reference sequence). The CDR3 region has the DNA TGTGCCAGCGGCAGCTTATCGGACAGGCCAACCGAATTT. Residues: CASGSLSDRPTEF. Using reference TRBV7-9 and TRBJ1-1 for the parts outside the CDR3, the full variable domain is DTGVSQNPRHKITKRGQNVTFRCDPISEHNRLYWYRQTLGQGPEFLTYFQNEAQLEKSRLLSDRFSAERPKGSFSTLEIQRTEQGDSAMYLCASGSLSDRPTEFGQGTRLTVV.

This chain links TRBV29-1 with TRBJ2-2; D perhaps matches TRBD2 (6 bases). The CDR3 length is 15 residues. The V gene's germline CDR1 is SQVTM and CDR2 ANQGSEA. V lost 4 bases and J lost 0, with 12 bases in between. CDR3 sequence reads: CSVGGGAANTGELFF. The CDR3 DNA reads TGCAGCGTTGGGGGCGGGGCCGCGAACACCGGGGAGCTGTTTTTT.

This clone was detected only once. CDR3 sequence: CASSFSYNEQFF. The CDR3 coding sequence is TGTGCCAGCAGTTTTTCATACAATGAGCAGTTCTTC. The rearrangement uses TRBV28 and TRBJ2-1; D ambiguous. Germline CDR1 MDHEN, CDR2 SYDVKM. The V end was cut by 3 bases, the J end by 4 bases, with 4 bases between. CDR3 length: 12 residues.

The chain combines TRBV4-1 with TRBJ2-5, with 7 nucleotides matching TRBD2. Germline values: CDR1 MGHRA, CDR2 YSYEKL. This CDR3 comprises 16 residues. V shed 0 bases and J 5 bases; nucleotides not matched to a gene: 9. The CDR3 reads CASSQDPGLVMETQYF. DNA of the CDR3: TGCGCCAGCAGCCAAGACCCCGGACTAGTTATGGAGACCCAGTACTTC.

The rearrangement joins TRBV27 to TRBJ2-1; TRBD1 aligns across 10 bases. The length of the CDR3 is 13 residues. V was pared by 8 bases and J by 2 bases, with 0 bases of the junction left unmatched. Germline V gene sequence: CDR1 MNHEY, CDR2 SMNVEV (reference sequence). The CDR3 region has the DNA TGTGCCAGCGGACAGGGGGCCTACAATGAGCAGTTCTTC. Its protein is CASGQGAYNEQFF.

The gene calls are TRBV30 and TRBJ1-1; D not resolved. The CDR3 consists of 11 residues. Germline CDR1 reads GTSNPN; CDR2 reads SVGIG (reference sequence). Trimming removed 6 bases from V and 8 bases from J, with 13 bases in between. The chain's CDR3 is CACREFGEAFF. CDR3 nucleotides: TGTGCCTGCCGAGAGTTCGGGGAAGCTTTCTTT. Complete variable domain (other parts from reference TRBV30 and TRBJ1-1): SQTIHQWPATLVQPVGSPLSLECTVEGTSNPNLYWYRQAAGRGLQLLFYSVGIGQISSEVPQNLSASRPQDRQFILSSKKLLLSDSGFYLCACREFGEAFFGQGTRLTVV.

V usage is TRBV27 and J usage is TRBJ1-6; a possible D gene is TRBD1 (6 bases). The CDR3 totals 14 residues. From germline, CDR1 is MNHEY and CDR2 SMNVEV (reference sequence). The V gene lost 6 bases and the J gene lost 3 bases, with 9 bases spanning the gap. The CDR3 DNA is TGTGCCAGCAGCCCGACAGGCTATAATTCACCCCTCCACTTT. Protein sequence: CASSPTGYNSPLHF.

The chain combines TRBV18 with TRBJ1-3; 8 bases line up with TRBD1. Trimming removed 4 bases from V and 0 bases from J; junction bases left unmatched: 14. From germline, CDR1 is KGHSH and CDR2 LQKENI. The CDR3 is 19 amino acids. The CDR3 here is CASSHMTGAALFSGNTIYF. CDR3 DNA: TGTGCCAGCTCACATATGACAGGGGCTGCCCTGTTCTCTGGAAACACCATATATTTT.

The rearrangement joins TRBV7-9 to TRBJ2-2; D perhaps matches TRBD1 (5 bases). Germline V gives CDR1 SEHNR, CDR2 FQNEAQ (reference sequence). CDR3 length: 18 amino acids. Trimming removed 5 bases at V and 5 bases at J, with 24 bases between. CDR3 coding DNA: TGTGCCAGCAGCCGCTCTCCCCTAGTCAGGGTTGGGACCGGGGAGCTGTTTTTT. It yields the protein CASSRSPLVRVGTGELFF.

This chain connects TRBV29-1 to TRBJ2-7; 7 bases map to TRBD1. With V trimmed by 5 bases and J by 3 bases, 7 bases remained unmatched. The CDR3 sequence is 13 residues long. Germline CDR1 SQVTM, CDR2 ANQGSEA. The CDR3 coding sequence is TGCAGCGTTAGTGTGACAGGGATCTACGAGCAGTACTTC. As protein: CSVSVTGIYEQYF.

The V gene is TRBV27, the J gene TRBJ1-1; 7 bases are a match to TRBD1. Germline values: CDR1 MNHEY, CDR2 SMNVEV (reference sequence). Trimming cost V 4 bases and J 0 bases; bases outside gene matches: 2. This CDR3 is built from 14 residues. For the CDR3, the DNA is TGTGCCAGCAGTTACCAGGGGGTGAACACTGAAGCTTTCTTT. It encodes CASSYQGVNTEAFF.

The chain carries TRBV7-9 and TRBJ2-1; possible D gene TRBD1, 5 bases. The V and J ends lost 1 base and 3 bases respectively, with 7 bases between them. Germline CDR1 reads SEHNR; CDR2 reads FQNEAQ (reference sequence). This CDR3 contains 14 residues. CDR3 DNA: TGTGCCAGCAGCTTAGGGGGCAACTACAATGAGCAGTTCTTC. Translating gives CASSLGGNYNEQFF. The complete variable domain, with remaining parts taken from reference TRBV7-9 and TRBJ2-1, reads DTGVSQNPRHKITKRGQNVTFRCDPISEHNRLYWYRQTLGQGPEFLTYFQNEAQLEKSRLLSDRFSAERPKGSFSTLEIQRTEQGDSAMYLCASSLGGNYNEQFFGPGTRLTVL.

Only one count was recorded for this clone. The CDR3 bases are TGCGCCAGCAGCTTACGGCAGGGAACCTACGAGCAGTACTTC. As protein: CASSLRQGTYEQYF. The J gene is TRBJ2-7, the V gene TRBV5-1; tentatively, D is TRBD1 (5 bases). The CDR3 runs to 14 residues. Germline V gene lookup returns CDR1 SGHRS and CDR2 YFSETQ. The germline V and J ends were trimmed by 2 bases and 2 bases, with 11 bases remaining between them.

V is TRBV10-3 and J is TRBJ2-5; possible D gene TRBD1, 6 bases. The CDR3 spans 13 residues. CDR1 and CDR2 (germline): ENHRY, SYGVKD. With 6 bases removed from V and 1 base from J, the gap between germline ends came to 9 bases. DNA of the CDR3: TGTGCCATCAGCAGGACAGTCCAAGAGACCCAGTACTTC. Protein sequence: CAISRTVQETQYF.

The chain has TRBV12-5 and TRBJ2-3; tentatively, D is TRBD1 (5 bases). The CDR3 is 15 residues long. Trimming left V 7 bases short and J 4 bases short, with 18 bases between. The germline CDR1 and CDR2 sequences are LGHNT and FRNRAP. CDR3 amino acids: CASVRLGAGPDTQYF. The CDR3 nucleotides are TGTGCTAGTGTCCGATTAGGGGCCGGGCCAGATACGCAGTATTTT.